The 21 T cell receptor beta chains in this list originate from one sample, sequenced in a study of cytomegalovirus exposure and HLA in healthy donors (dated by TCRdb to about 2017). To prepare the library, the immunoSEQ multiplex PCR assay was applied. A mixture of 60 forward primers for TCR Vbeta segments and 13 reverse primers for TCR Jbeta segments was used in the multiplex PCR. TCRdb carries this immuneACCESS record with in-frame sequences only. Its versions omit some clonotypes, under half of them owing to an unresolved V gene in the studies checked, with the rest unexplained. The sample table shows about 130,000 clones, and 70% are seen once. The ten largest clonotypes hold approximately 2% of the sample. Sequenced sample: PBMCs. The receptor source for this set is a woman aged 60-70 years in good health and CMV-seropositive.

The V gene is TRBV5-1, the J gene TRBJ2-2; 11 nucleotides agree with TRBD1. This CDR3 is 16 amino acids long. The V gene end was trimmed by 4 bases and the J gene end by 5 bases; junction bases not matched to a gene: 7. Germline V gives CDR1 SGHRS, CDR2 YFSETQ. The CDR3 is CASSPRGTGGTGELFF. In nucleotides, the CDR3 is TGCGCCAGCAGCCCAAGGGGGACAGGGGGAACCGGGGAGCTGTTTTTT.

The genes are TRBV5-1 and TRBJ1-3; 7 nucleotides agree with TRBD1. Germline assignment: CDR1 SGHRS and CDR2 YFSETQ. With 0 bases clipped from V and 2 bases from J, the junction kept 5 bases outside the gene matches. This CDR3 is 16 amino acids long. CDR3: CASSLAEGAAGNTIYF. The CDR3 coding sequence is TGCGCCAGCAGCTTGGCTGAGGGGGCGGCTGGAAACACCATATATTTT. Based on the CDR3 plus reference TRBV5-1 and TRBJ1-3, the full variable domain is KAGVTQTPRYLIKTRGQQVTLSCSPISGHRSVSWYQQTPGQGLQFLFEYFSETQRNKGNFPGRFSGRQFSNSRSEMNVSTLELGDSALYLCASSLAEGAAGNTIYFGEGSWLTVV.

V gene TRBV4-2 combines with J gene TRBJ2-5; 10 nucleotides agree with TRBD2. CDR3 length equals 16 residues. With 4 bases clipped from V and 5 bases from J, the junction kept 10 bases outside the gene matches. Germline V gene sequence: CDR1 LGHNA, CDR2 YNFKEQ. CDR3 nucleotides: TGTGCCAGCAGCCCCCAAGCGGGAGGGCCTCGGGAGACCCAGTACTTC. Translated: CASSPQAGGPRETQYF.

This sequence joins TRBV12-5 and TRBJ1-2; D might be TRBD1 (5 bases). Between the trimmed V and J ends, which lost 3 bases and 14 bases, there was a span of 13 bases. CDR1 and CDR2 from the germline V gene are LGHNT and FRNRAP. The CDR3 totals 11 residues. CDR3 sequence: CASGLDRFSTF. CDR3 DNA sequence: TGTGCTAGTGGTTTAGACAGATTCTCTACCTTC.

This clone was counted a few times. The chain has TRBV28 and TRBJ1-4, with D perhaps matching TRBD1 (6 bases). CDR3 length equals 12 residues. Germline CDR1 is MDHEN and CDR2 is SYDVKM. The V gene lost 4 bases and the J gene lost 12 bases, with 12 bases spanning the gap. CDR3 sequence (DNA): TGTGCCAGCAGTTCAAACAGGGTTGAACTGTTTTTT. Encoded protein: CASSSNRVELFF.

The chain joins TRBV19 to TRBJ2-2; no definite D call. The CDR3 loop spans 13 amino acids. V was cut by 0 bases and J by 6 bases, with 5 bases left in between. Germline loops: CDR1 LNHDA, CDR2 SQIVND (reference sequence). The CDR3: CASSIERPGELFF. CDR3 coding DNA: TGTGCCAGTAGTATAGAGCGCCCCGGGGAGCTGTTTTTT.

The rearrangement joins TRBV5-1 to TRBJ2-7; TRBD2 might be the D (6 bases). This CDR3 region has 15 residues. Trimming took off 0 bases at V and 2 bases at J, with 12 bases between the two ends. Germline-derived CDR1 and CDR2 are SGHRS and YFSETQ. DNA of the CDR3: TGCGCCAGCAGCTTGGACTGGGGAGGAACCTACGAGCAGTACTTC. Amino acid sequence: CASSLDWGGTYEQYF.

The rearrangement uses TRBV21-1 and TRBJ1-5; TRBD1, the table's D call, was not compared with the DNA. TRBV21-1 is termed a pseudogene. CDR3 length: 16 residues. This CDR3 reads CASSKALGRGNQPQHF. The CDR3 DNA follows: TGTGCCAGCAGCAAAGCACTAGGCAGGGGAAATCAGCCCCAGCATTTT.

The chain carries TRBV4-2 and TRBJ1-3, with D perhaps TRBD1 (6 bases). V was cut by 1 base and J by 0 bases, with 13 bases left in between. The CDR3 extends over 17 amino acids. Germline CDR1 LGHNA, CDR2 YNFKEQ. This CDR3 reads CASSQALGQSSGNTIYF. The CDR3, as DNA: TGTGCCAGCAGCCAAGCTCTAGGACAGAGCTCTGGAAACACCATATATTTT.

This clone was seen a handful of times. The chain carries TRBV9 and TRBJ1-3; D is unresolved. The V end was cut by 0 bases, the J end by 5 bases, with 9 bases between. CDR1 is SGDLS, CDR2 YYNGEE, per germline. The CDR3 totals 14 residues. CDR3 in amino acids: CASSVGSYRNTIYF. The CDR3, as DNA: TGTGCCAGCAGCGTAGGTAGCTACCGAAACACCATATATTTT.

The CDR3 sequence is CAWNYGTNYGYTF. The CDR3 nucleotides are TGTGCCTGGAACTACGGAACCAACTATGGCTACACCTTC. The chain combines TRBV30 with TRBJ1-2; D not resolved. The ends were cut back, 4 bases at V and 2 bases at J, with 11 bases in the middle. The germline V gene encodes CDR1 GTSNPN and CDR2 SVGIG (reference sequence). The CDR3 covers 13 residues.

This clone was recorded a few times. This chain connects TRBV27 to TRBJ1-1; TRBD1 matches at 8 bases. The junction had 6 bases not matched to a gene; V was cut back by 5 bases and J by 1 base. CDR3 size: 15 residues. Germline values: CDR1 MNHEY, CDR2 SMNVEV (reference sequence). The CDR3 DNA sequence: TGTGCCAGCAGTCTAAGAGGACAGGGGAACACTGAAGCTTTCTTT. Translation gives CASSLRGQGNTEAFF.

Here the CDR3 DNA reads TGTGCCAGCAGCTTTGGGGCGGGAGAGTTTGCAGATACGCAGTATTTT. It translates to CASSFGAGEFADTQYF. The chain combines TRBV7-8 with TRBJ2-3; 7 nucleotides line up with TRBD2. V dropped 3 bases and J dropped 4; count of bases not matched to a gene: 10. In germline, CDR1 is SGHVS, CDR2 FQNEAQ. The CDR3 covers 16 residues.

The CDR3 here is CATHPGLAVSSTDTQYF. The CDR3 nucleotides are TGCGCCACCCACCCGGGACTAGCGGTTTCTAGCACAGATACGCAGTATTTT. V usage is TRBV10-2 and J usage is TRBJ2-3, with 11 bases aligning to TRBD2. J lost 0 bases, V lost 10 bases, and 12 bases had no gene match. Germline assignment: CDR1 WSHSY and CDR2 SAAADI. CDR3 length: 17 residues.

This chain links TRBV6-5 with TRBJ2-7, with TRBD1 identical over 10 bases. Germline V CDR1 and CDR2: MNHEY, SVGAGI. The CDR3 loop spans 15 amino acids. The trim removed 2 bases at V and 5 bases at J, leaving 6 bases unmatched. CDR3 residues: CASSYRGQGPDEQYF. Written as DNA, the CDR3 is TGTGCCAGCAGTTACAGGGGACAGGGGCCCGACGAGCAGTACTTC.

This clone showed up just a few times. CDR3 bases: TGTGCCAGCAGTGAGAACGGGGGCAATCAGCCCCAGCATTTT. Amino acids: CASSENGGNQPQHF. This chain connects TRBV6-1 to TRBJ1-5; D remains ambiguous. The CDR3 has 14 residues. The germline CDR1 and CDR2 sequences are MNHNS and SASEGT. Trimming took 3 bases from V and 2 from J, leaving 8 bases between them.

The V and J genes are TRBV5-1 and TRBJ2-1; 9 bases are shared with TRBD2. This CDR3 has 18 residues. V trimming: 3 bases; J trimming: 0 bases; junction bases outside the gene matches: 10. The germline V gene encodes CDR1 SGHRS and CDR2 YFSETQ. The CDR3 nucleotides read TGCGCCAGCAGCTCGCCTCAGCGGGAGGCCCGCTCCTACAATGAGCAGTTCTTC. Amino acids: CASSSPQREARSYNEQFF.

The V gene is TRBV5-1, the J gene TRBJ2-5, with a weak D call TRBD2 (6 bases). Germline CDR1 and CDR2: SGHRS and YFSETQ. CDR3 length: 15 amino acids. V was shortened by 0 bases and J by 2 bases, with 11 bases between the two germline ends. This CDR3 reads CASSLGRGTQETQYF. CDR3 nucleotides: TGCGCCAGCAGCTTGGGGCGGGGCACTCAAGAGACCCAGTACTTC.

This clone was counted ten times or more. CDR3 bases: TGTGCCAGCAGCCTACGACAGGGCTCCAGGGATGGGGATGAAAAACTGTTTTTT. Its translation: CASSLRQGSRDGDEKLFF. The V call is TRBV7-9, the J call TRBJ1-4, with 7 bases aligning to TRBD1. Per the germline V gene, CDR1 is SEHNR and CDR2 is FQNEAQ (reference sequence). Trimming at V came to 5 bases and at J to 6 bases, leaving 18 bases not matched to a gene. This CDR3 is 18 amino acids long.

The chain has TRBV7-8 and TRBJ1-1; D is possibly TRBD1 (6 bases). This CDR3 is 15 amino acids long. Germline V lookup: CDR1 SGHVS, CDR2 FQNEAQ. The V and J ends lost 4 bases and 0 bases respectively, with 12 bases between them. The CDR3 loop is CASSSQGLLNTEAFF. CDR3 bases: TGTGCCAGCAGCTCACAGGGCCTTTTGAACACTGAAGCTTTCTTT.

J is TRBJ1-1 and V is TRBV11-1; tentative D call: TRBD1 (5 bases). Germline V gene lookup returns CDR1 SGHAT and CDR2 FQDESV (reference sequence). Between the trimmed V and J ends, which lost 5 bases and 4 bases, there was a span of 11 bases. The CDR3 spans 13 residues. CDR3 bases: TGTGCCAGCAGCCAGGGCTTGGGCACTGAAGCTTTCTTT. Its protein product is CASSQGLGTEAFF.